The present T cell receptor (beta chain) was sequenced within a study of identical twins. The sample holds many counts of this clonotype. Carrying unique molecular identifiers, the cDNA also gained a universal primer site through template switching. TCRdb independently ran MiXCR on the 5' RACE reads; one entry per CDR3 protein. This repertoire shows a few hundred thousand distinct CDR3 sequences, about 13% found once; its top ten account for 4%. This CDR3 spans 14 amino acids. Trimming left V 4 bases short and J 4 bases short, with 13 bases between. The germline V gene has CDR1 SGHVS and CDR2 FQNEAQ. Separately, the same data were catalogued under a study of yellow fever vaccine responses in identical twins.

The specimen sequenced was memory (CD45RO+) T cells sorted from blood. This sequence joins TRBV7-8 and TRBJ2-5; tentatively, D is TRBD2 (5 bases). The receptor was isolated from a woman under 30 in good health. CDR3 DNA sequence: TGTGCCAGCAGCTCGCCTAGCTTCGGAGAGACCCAGTACTTC. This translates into CASSSPSFGETQYF.